This T cell receptor beta chain was identified during a study of blood T cell repertoires in COVID-19. Study processing details: It was from reference gene primer amplification that nucleated cell counts were estimated. Measured with immunoSEQ multiplex PCR; TCRdb has only the in-frame clones, and not every one. That table gives V, J and clone size, and the DNA gave D and trimming. The table lists 270,000 or so clones, about 89% of them singletons. This CDR3 comprises 17 residues. Trimming removed 0 bases at V and 5 bases at J, with 17 bases between. CDR1 is SGDLS and CDR2 is YYNGEE in the germline V gene.

This chain uses TRBV9 with TRBJ2-2, with a tentative D call TRBD1 (5 bases). The clonotype was recovered from a woman aged 18-29 years who had recovered from COVID-19. The specimen was PBMCs or T cells enriched from blood (not recorded which). CDR3 in amino acids: CASSVEDRVAGTGELFF. The DNA for the CDR3 is TGTGCCAGCAGCGTAGAAGATCGGGTAGCAGGGACCGGGGAGCTGTTTTTT.